This is a list of T cell receptor beta chains from one sample in a study of cytomegalovirus exposure and HLA in healthy donors. Only in-frame clones appear in the TCRdb table, and some are missing; sequencing was by immunoSEQ multiplex PCR. The table has 160,000 or so clones, almost 85% seen once. Sequencing used PBMCs. The receptor source for this set is a man aged 30-40 years in good health and CMV-seronegative. The CDR3 runs from the conserved cysteine through the conserved F or W. Fields, in order: clone size, V gene, J gene, CDR3 protein. Clone sizes are given selectively: once, few, many, or a class where the clone is expanded.

once	TRBV5-4	TRBJ2-7	CASSLGGGINGQYF
.	TRBV5-8	TRBJ1-2	CASSPPSNRVGYGYTF
few	TRBV6-5	TRBJ2-3	CASAIGAVGTDTQYF
.	TRBV5-4	TRBJ2-2	CAGSPGVTGELFF
.	TRBV7-8	TRBJ2-3	CASSRGLAGDSRGLSSTDTQYF
.	TRBV11-2	TRBJ2-1	CASSLGQYYNEQFF
.	TRBV7-9	TRBJ2-3	CASSRGLGDTQYF
.	TRBV28	TRBJ1-5	CASSFVSGKNNQPQHF
.	TRBV27	TRBJ2-1	CASSLTPGLAGRNEQFF
.	TRBV19	TRBJ2-3	CASSIGASGGRGTQYF
.	TRBV4-3	TRBJ1-3	CASSQDSVSGNTIYF
.	TRBV7-8	TRBJ2-3	CASTTSGGTSSTDTQYF
few	TRBV7-6	.	CASSLDDRGREQYF
few	TRBV5-4	TRBJ2-1	CASSPVPRGEEQFF
.	TRBV7-3	TRBJ2-7	CASSFDRGPYEQYF
.	TRBV9	TRBJ2-3	CASGWTSGAFTDTQYF
.	TRBV7-8	TRBJ2-3	CASSLAPLGAGANRDTQYF
.	TRBV18	TRBJ2-1	CASSQGQVRDNEQFF
.	TRBV18	TRBJ2-3	CASSQGGVRTQYF
.	TRBV2	TRBJ1-1	CARRDSTNTEAFF
.	TRBV5-1	TRBJ1-1	CASSLAFLGQNTEAFF
.	TRBV5-4	TRBJ2-6	CASSTGQGVFSGANVLTF
few	TRBV6-1	TRBJ2-3	CASRDTTDTQYF
.	TRBV5-1	TRBJ2-5	CASSLGQTQETQYF